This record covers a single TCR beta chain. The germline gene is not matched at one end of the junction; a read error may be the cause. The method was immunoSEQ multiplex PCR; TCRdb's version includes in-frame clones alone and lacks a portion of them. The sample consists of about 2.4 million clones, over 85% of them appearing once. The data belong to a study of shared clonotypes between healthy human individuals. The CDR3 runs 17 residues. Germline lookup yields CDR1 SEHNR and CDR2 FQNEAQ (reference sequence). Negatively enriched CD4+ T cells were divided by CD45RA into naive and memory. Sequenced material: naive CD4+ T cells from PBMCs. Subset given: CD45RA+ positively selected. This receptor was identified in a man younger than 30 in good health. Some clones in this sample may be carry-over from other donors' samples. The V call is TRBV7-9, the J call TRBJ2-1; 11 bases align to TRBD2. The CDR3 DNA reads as TGTGCCAGCAGCATAGCCATAGCGGGAGGGGCCTACAATGAGCAGTTCTTC. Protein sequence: CASSIAIAGGAYNEQFF.